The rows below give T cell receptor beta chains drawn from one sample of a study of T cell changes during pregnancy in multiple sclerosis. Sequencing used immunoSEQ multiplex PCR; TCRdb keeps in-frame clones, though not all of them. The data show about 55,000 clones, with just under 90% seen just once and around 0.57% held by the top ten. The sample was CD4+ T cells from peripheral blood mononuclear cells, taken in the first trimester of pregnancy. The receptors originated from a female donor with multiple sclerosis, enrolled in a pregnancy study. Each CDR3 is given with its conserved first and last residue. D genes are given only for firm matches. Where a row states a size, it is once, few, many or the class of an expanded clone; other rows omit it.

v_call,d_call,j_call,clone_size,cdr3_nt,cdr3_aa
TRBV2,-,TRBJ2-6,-,TGTGCCTCGTTGTATCAGGGCTTGGCCAACGTCCTGACTTTC,CASLYQGLANVLTF
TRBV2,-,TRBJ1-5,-,TGTGCCAGCAGTGTAGGGGTTCTAGGTCAGCCCCAGCATTTT,CASSVGVLGQPQHF
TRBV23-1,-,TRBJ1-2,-,TGCGCCAGCAGCATGGACACCAACTATGGCTACACCTTC,CASSMDTNYGYTF
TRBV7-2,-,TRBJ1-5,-,TGTGCCAGCAGCTTAGGGGGGAGGGAGCCCCAGCATTTT,CASSLGGREPQHF
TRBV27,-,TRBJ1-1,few,TGTGCCAGCAGTACCTCCGGGGTGAACACTGAAGCTTTCTTT,CASSTSGVNTEAFF
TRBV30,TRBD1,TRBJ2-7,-,TGTGGGGGACAGGGTAAAACTGGGGAGCAGTACTTC,CGGQGKTGEQYF
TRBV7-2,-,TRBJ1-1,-,TGTGCCAGCAGCTTACTCGGGGGGACCACTGAAGCTTTCTTT,CASSLLGGTTEAFF
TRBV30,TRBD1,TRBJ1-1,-,TGTGCCTGGAGTAGGGACAGGGGTGAAGCTTTCTTT,CAWSRDRGEAFF
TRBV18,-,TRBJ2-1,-,TGTGCCAGCTCAAATATCCTAGCGAATTCCTACAATGAGCAGTTCTTC,CASSNILANSYNEQFF
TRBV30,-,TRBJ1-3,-,TGTGCCTGGAGTGTAAAGGGGACTGGAAACACCATATATTTT,CAWSVKGTGNTIYF
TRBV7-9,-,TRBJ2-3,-,TGTGCCAGCAGCTTAAAGGGGGGGTCGACAGATACGCAGTATTTT,CASSLKGGSTDTQYF
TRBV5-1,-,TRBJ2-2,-,TGCGCCAGCAGCGTCAGCGGTGGATCCGGGGAGCTGTTTTTT,CASSVSGGSGELFF
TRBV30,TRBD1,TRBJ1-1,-,TGTGCCTGGAGGACACTGGGACAGGGGGCGGCTTTCTTT,CAWRTLGQGAAFF